This T cell receptor beta chain was profiled in a study of T cell repertoires in cytomegalovirus infection. This clonotype was counted only a few times. The ends lost 6 bases at V and 2 bases at J; junction bases unmatched: 4. The germline gives CDR1 MNHEY, CDR2 SMNVEV (reference sequence). The CDR3 consists of 13 residues. TCRdb reprocessed the reads via MiXCR and lists one record per CDR3 protein. The top ten clones hold less than 10% of a sample with about 600,000 distinct CDR3 sequences, roughly 26% of them seen once. The sequencing sample was made of CD8+ T cells from PBMCs. The source of this sequence is a human donor in good health (CMV status not recorded). Some clones in this sample may be carry-over from other donors' samples. The chain uses TRBV27 and TRBJ2-7; TRBD1 agrees at 7 bases. The CDR3 bases are TGTGCCAGCAGCGCCGGGACAGCCTACGAGCAGTACTTC. Translation gives CASSAGTAYEQYF.